The 18 T cell receptor beta chains below come from one sample, sequenced in a study of beta chain features in type 1 diabetes. Expressed TCRB transcripts were sequenced, since all the RNA that had been isolated was reverse transcribed. Assay: immunoSEQ multiplex PCR; the TCRdb copy retains only in-frame clones and omits some. The sample yields about 39,000 clones, roughly 50% seen once. Sequenced: central memory CD4+ T cells from blood. These receptors came from a woman under 30 in good health.

The chain joins TRBV5-4 to TRBJ1-1; 9 bases map to TRBD1. Germline V gene data show CDR1 as SGHNT and CDR2 as YYREEE (reference sequence). The CDR3 sequence is 15 residues long. With 2 bases clipped from V and 4 bases from J, the junction kept 6 bases outside the gene matches. CDR3 nucleotide sequence: TGTGCCAGCAGCTTTCCGGGACAGGGTGGCACTGAAGCTTTCTTT. Amino acids: CASSFPGQGGTEAFF.

The chain combines TRBV4-1 with TRBJ2-7; 9 bases are a match to TRBD2. J lost 0 bases, V lost 1 base, and 4 bases had no gene match. CDR3 length: 16 amino acids. CDR1 is MGHRA, CDR2 YSYEKL, per germline. The CDR3 reads CASSQGTSGFSYEQYF. In DNA, the CDR3 is TGCGCCAGCAGCCAAGGTACTAGCGGGTTCTCCTACGAGCAGTACTTC.

The V and J genes are TRBV5-4 and TRBJ2-1; possibly TRBD2 for D (6 bases). Trimming took 5 bases from V and 6 from J, leaving 15 bases between them. The CDR3 covers 14 residues. Germline CDR1 is SGHNT and CDR2 is YYREEE (reference sequence). This CDR3 is CASRPGLGVNEQFF. CDR3 sequence (DNA): TGTGCCAGCAGGCCGGGACTGGGAGTCAATGAGCAGTTCTTC.

The V gene is TRBV11-3, the J gene TRBJ2-3; 9 bases match TRBD2. The V segment lost 4 bases and the J segment 4 bases; nucleotides outside the gene matches: 3. From germline, CDR1 is SGHNT and CDR2 YENEEA. The CDR3 extends over 14 amino acids. The CDR3 DNA reads as TGTGCCAGCAGCTGGGGACTAGCTGCAGATACGCAGTATTTT. Protein product: CASSWGLAADTQYF.

This clone was seen once. CDR3 DNA sequence: TGTGCCAGCTCACCGACAGGGGGCTACGAGCAGTACTTC. Amino acids: CASSPTGGYEQYF. V is TRBV18 and J is TRBJ2-7, with 9 bases identical to TRBD1. V dropped 3 bases and J dropped 3; count of bases not matched to a gene: 0. CDR3 length: 13 amino acids. Germline CDR1 reads KGHSH; CDR2 reads LQKENI.

This chain uses TRBV11-2 with TRBJ2-7; weak D call: TRBD2 (7 bases). Trimming shortened V by 7 bases and J by 5 bases, and 12 bases separated the two germline ends. This CDR3 comprises 12 residues. Germline V gene lookup returns CDR1 SGHAT and CDR2 FQNNGV. The CDR3 protein is CASTKGGDEQYF. The CDR3 DNA reads TGTGCCAGCACCAAGGGGGGGGACGAGCAGTACTTC.

The chain uses TRBV7-9 and TRBJ1-2, with 8 positions matching TRBD1. The CDR3 sequence is 15 residues long. Losses at the gene ends were 2 bases for V and 10 bases for J; bases not matched to a gene: 12. Germline V CDR1 and CDR2: SEHNR, FQNEAQ (reference sequence). CDR3 DNA: TGTGCCAGCAGCTTATTTGCAATTGGACAGGGTGACTACACCTTC. Protein product: CASSLFAIGQGDYTF.

The J gene is TRBJ2-1, the V gene TRBV2; D gene ambiguous. V was pared by 7 bases and J by 0 bases, with 10 bases between. Germline loops: CDR1 SNHLY, CDR2 FYNNEI. The CDR3 is made up of 14 amino acids. CDR3 protein: CASKAASSYNEQFF. The CDR3 DNA reads as TGTGCCAGCAAGGCGGCCAGCTCCTACAATGAGCAGTTCTTC.

This chain connects TRBV11-2 to TRBJ2-5; possibly TRBD2 for D (5 bases). V lost 5 bases, J lost 4 bases, and 14 bases lay in between. There are 14 residues in the CDR3. Germline-derived CDR1 and CDR2 are SGHAT and FQNNGV. The CDR3 DNA reads TGTGCCAGCAGCCGTCTCGCGGAGGTAGAGACCCAGTACTTC. Its translation is CASSRLAEVETQYF.

The chain combines TRBV6-1 with TRBJ2-3; D gene unclear. Germline V gives CDR1 MNHNS, CDR2 SASEGT. The CDR3 extends over 14 amino acids. V gave up 2 bases and J gave up 0 bases, with 6 bases separating them. CDR3 sequence: CASSELASTDTQYF. The CDR3 bases are TGTGCCAGCAGTGAATTGGCAAGCACAGATACGCAGTATTTT.

The chain has TRBV2 and TRBJ2-3, with TRBD1 identical over 7 bases. Germline CDR1 reads SNHLY; CDR2 reads FYNNEI. Trimming cost V 5 bases and J 1 base; bases outside gene matches: 9. The CDR3 length is 16 residues. This CDR3 reads CASSQQGMAGTDTQYF. The CDR3 region has the DNA TGTGCCAGCAGTCAACAGGGGATGGCGGGCACAGATACGCAGTATTTT. The full variable domain, completed using reference TRBV2 and TRBJ2-3, is EPEVTQTPSHQVTQMGQEVILRCVPISNHLYFYWYRQILGQKVEFLVSFYNNEISEKSEIFDDQFSVERPDGSNFTLKIRSTKLEDSAMYFCASSQQGMAGTDTQYFGPGTRLTVL.

The J gene is TRBJ2-7, the V gene TRBV29-1, with a weak D call TRBD1 (5 bases). The CDR3 contains 13 residues. V lost 4 bases and J 0 bases, leaving 10 bases between the germline ends. Germline V lookup: CDR1 SQVTM, CDR2 ANQGSEA. The CDR3 loop reads CSVGTFSSYEQYF. The CDR3 coding sequence is TGCAGCGTTGGGACATTTAGCTCCTACGAGCAGTACTTC.

Within the sample, this clone is medium-sized. This chain links TRBV5-1 with TRBJ2-7, with 8 bases matching TRBD2. Germline CDR1 reads SGHRS; CDR2 reads YFSETQ. There are 14 residues in the CDR3. Losses at the gene ends were 3 bases for V and 5 bases for J; bases not matched to a gene: 7. The DNA for the CDR3 is TGCGCCAGCAGCTCTATCGGGGGGGGCGACGAGCAGTACTTC. It translates to CASSSIGGGDEQYF.

This chain uses TRBV10-2 with TRBJ1-1, with 10 bases fitting TRBD1. CDR3 length equals 14 residues. With V trimmed by 6 bases and J by 4 bases, 5 bases remained unmatched. Germline V gene sequence: CDR1 WSHSY, CDR2 SAAADI. CDR3 protein: CASRSTGGLTEAFF. The CDR3 nucleotides are TGCGCCAGCAGGTCGACAGGGGGCCTCACTGAAGCTTTCTTT.

The V gene is TRBV5-1, the J gene TRBJ2-5; the D gene is possibly TRBD1 (6 bases). V was pared by 4 bases and J by 2 bases, with 15 bases between. CDR3 size: 15 residues. The V gene's germline CDR1 is SGHRS and CDR2 YFSETQ. The CDR3 is CASSLGRTAQETQYF. In nucleotides, the CDR3 is TGCGCCAGCAGCCTCGGAAGGACAGCTCAAGAGACCCAGTACTTC.

The chain has TRBV28 and TRBJ1-2; D not certain. The CDR3 is 14 residues long. Trimming cost V 1 base and J 2 bases, with 8 bases left between them. Germline loops: CDR1 MDHEN, CDR2 SYDVKM. CDR3 DNA: TGTGCCAGCAGTTTATCCCGGGTAAACTATGGCTACACCTTC. Amino acid sequence: CASSLSRVNYGYTF.

The V call is TRBV5-5, the J call TRBJ2-3; 13 bases match TRBD2. Trimming cost V 2 bases and J 13 bases; bases outside gene matches: 10. The CDR3 covers 15 residues. From germline, CDR1 is SGHKS and CDR2 YYEKEE (reference sequence). The chain's CDR3 is CASSLLPGLAGEEYF. Written as DNA, the CDR3 is TGTGCCAGCAGCTTATTACCCGGACTAGCGGGAGAAGAGTATTTT.

This clone was observed a few times. The gene calls are TRBV7-9 and TRBJ1-2; 7 bases align to TRBD1. The CDR3 length is 15 residues. Germline CDR1 reads SEHNR; CDR2 reads FQNEAQ (reference sequence). The V and J ends lost 2 bases and 8 bases, in that order; junction bases with no gene match: 11. The CDR3 spells CASSLSRGQPRGYTF. Here the CDR3 DNA reads TGTGCCAGCAGCTTAAGTAGGGGACAGCCCCGCGGCTACACCTTC.